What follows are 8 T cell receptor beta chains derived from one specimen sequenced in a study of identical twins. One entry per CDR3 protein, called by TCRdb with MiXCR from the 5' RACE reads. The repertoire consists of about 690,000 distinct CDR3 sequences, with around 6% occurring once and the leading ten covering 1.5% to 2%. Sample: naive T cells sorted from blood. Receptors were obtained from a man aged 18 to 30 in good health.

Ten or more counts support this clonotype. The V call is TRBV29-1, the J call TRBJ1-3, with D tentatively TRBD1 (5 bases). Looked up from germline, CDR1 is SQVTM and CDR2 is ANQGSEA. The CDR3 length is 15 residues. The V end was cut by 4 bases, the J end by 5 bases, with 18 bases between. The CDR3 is CSVVDPGQGRNTIYF. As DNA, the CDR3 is TGCAGCGTTGTGGATCCGGGGCAGGGCAGAAACACCATATATTTT.

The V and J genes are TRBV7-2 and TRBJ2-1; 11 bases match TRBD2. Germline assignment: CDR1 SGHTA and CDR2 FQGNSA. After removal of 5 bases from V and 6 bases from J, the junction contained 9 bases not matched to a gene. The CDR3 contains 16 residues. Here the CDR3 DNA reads TGTGCCAGCAGCAAGACTAGCGGGATGGGTGGCAATGAGCAGTTCTTC. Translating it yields CASSKTSGMGGNEQFF.

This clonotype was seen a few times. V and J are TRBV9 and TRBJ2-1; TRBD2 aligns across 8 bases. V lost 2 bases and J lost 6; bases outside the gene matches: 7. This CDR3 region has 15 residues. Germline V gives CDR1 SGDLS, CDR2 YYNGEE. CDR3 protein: CASSVSGSAGNEQFF. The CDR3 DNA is TGTGCCAGCAGCGTCAGCGGGAGTGCGGGCAATGAGCAGTTCTTC.

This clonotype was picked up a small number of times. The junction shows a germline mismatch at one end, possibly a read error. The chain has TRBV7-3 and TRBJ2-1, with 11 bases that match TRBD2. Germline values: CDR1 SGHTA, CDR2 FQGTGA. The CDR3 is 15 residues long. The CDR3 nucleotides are TGTGCCAGCAGCATAACTAGCGGGAGCCCCGGGGAGCAGTTCTTC. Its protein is CASSITSGSPGEQFF.

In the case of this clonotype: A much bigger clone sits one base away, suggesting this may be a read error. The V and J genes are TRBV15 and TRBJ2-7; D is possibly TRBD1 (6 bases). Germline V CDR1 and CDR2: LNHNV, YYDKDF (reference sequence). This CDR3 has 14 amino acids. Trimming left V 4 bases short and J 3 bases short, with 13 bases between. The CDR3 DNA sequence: TGTGCCACCAGCATGTCTACAGGGCTCTACGAGCAGTACTTC. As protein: CATSMSTGLYEQYF.

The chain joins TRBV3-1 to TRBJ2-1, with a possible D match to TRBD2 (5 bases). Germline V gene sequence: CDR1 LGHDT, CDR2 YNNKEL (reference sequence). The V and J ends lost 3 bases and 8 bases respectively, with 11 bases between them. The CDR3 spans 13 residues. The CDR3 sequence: CASSQSLAHEQFF. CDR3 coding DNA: TGTGCCAGCAGCCAGTCCCTAGCCCATGAGCAGTTCTTC.

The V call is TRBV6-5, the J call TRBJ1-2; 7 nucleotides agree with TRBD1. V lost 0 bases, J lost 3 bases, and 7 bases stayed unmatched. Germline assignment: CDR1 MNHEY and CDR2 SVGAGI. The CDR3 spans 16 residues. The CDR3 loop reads CASSYSGIGTDYGYTF. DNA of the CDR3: TGTGCCAGCAGTTACTCAGGAATTGGGACAGACTATGGCTACACCTTC.

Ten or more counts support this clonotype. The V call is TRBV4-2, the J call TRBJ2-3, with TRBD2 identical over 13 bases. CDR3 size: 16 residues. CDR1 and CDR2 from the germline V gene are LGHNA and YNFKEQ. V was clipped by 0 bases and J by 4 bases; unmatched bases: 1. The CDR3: CASSQETSGRSDTQYF. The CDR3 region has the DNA TGTGCCAGCAGCCAAGAGACTAGCGGGAGGTCAGATACGCAGTATTTT.